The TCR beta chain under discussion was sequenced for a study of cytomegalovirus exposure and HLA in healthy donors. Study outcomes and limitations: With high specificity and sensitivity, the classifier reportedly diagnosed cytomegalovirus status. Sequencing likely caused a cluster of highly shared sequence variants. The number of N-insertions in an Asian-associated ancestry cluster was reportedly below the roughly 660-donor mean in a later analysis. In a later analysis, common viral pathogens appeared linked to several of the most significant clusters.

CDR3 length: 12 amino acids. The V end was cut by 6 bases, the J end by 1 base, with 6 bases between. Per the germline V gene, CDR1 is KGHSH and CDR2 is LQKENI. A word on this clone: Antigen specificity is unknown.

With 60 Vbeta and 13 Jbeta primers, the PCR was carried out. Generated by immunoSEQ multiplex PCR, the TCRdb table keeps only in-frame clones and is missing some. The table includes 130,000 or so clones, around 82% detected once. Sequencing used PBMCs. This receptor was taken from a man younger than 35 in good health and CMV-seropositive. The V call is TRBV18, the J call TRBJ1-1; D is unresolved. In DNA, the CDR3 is TGTGCCAGCTCCAGCGGGAACACTGAAGCTTTCTTT. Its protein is CASSSGNTEAFF.